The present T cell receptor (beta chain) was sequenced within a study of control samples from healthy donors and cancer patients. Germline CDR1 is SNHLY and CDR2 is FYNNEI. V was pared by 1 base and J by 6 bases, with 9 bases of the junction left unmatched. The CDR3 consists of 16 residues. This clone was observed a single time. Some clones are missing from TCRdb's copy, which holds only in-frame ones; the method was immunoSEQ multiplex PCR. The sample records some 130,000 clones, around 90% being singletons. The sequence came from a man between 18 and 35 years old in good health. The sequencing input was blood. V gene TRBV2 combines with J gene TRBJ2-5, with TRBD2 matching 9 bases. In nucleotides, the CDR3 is TGTGCCAGCAGTGAAGTTGGGCGGGGGGGCCTCCAGACCCAGTACTTC. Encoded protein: CASSEVGRGGLQTQYF.